These T cell receptor beta chains were read from a single sample in a study of OX40 agonist ivuxolimab in advanced cancers. Method: immunoSEQ multiplex PCR; TCRdb's copy keeps in-frame clones and lacks some. The sample shows around 24,000 clones, about 85% of them seen only once. The material was CD4+ or CD8+ T cells sorted from blood, obtained in a trial of the OX40 agonist ivuxolimab. These receptors were obtained from an adult with an advanced solid tumor such as melanoma, head and neck, liver or kidney cancer. The CDR3 runs from the conserved cysteine through the conserved F or W. The D gene is left open where the match is weak. Clone size, where shown, is once, few, many, or a class for clones that have expanded.

d_call	v_call	clone_size	j_call	cdr3_nt	cdr3_aa
TRBD2	TRBV9	once	TRBJ2-5	TGTGCCAGCAGCGTAGCTAGCGGTGTCGTGGAGACCCAGTACTTC	CASSVASGVVETQYF
.	TRBV29-1	.	TRBJ1-2	TGCAGCGTTGAAACAGTCCCCTCCCTCTATGGCTACACCTTC	CSVETVPSLYGYTF
TRBD2	TRBV10-3	once	TRBJ2-7	TGTGCCATCAGCCGGACTAGCGGAGGCAGCTCCTACGAGCAGTACTTC	CAISRTSGGSSYEQYF
.	TRBV14	.	TRBJ2-1	TGTGCCAGCAGCCAAGGGGGGTATGAGCAGTTCTTC	CASSQGGYEQFF
.	TRBV6-5	.	TRBJ2-2	TGTGCCAGCAGTACGGGTCCGGGTCTCGCCGGGGAGCTGTTTTTT	CASSTGPGLAGELFF
.	TRBV7-3	.	TRBJ2-5	TGTGCCAGCGGATTGACAGGCTCCTTCCAAGAGACCCAGTACTTC	CASGLTGSFQETQYF
.	TRBV5-6	.	TRBJ1-1	TGTGCCAGCAGCTTGGTCGGGGTTAACACTGAAGCTTTCTTT	CASSLVGVNTEAFF
TRBD1	TRBV6-5	.	TRBJ2-1	TGTGCCAGCAGTCGGGACAGGGGCTCCTACAATGAGCAGTTCTTC	CASSRDRGSYNEQFF
.	TRBV4-1	.	TRBJ1-5	TGCGCCAGCAGCCAAGCTCGTACAGCGGGTCAGCCCCAGCATTTT	CASSQARTAGQPQHF
.	TRBV6-5	once	TRBJ2-2	TGTGCCAGCAGTTACAGCAACACCGGGGAGCTGTTTTTT	CASSYSNTGELFF
.	TRBV9	.	TRBJ2-7	TGTGCCAGCAGCGTATCATCCGGGAGCTCCTACGAGCAGTACTTC	CASSVSSGSSYEQYF
.	TRBV28	.	TRBJ2-7	TGTGCCAGCAGTCCACGGGAGTTCAGCTCCTACGAGCAGTACTTC	CASSPREFSSYEQYF
.	TRBV28	once	TRBJ2-7	TGTGCCAGCAGTTTCCACTCCTACGAGCAGTACTTC	CASSFHSYEQYF
TRBD2	TRBV28	.	TRBJ2-3	TGTGCCAGCAGTTTACCAGCGGGAGACGTCAGCACAGATACGCAGTATTTT	CASSLPAGDVSTDTQYF
.	TRBV28	.	TRBJ2-7	TGTGCCAGCAGCCTCGGGGGTGGCTACGAGCAGTACTTC	CASSLGGGYEQYF
TRBD2	TRBV2	.	TRBJ2-2	TGTGCCAGCAGAAAGGGGGGACTAGCGACTGTCAGGGGCGGGGAGCTGTTTTTT	CASRKGGLATVRGGELFF
TRBD2	TRBV18	.	TRBJ2-7	TGTGCCAGCTCTACCAGCTGGGGGGTTACTAGCGGGAGCTACGAGCAGTACTTC	CASSTSWGVTSGSYEQYF
.	TRBV9	.	TRBJ2-3	TGTGCCAGCAGCGTTCTCGACAGGGGCGGGAGTACGCAGTATTTT	CASSVLDRGGSTQYF
.	TRBV9	.	TRBJ2-3	TGTGCCAGCAGCCCTTTTGGGCTTTTGACAGATACGCAGTATTTT	CASSPFGLLTDTQYF
TRBD2	TRBV4-1	once	TRBJ2-1	TGCGCCAGCAGCCAAGAAGTATCCAGCGGGGCGGATGAGCAGTTCTTC	CASSQEVSSGADEQFF
TRBD2	TRBV13	many	TRBJ2-5	TGTGCCAGCAGCCCCGGACTAGCGGGGGGGAACCAAGAGACCCAGTACTTC	CASSPGLAGGNQETQYF
.	TRBV9	few	TRBJ1-2	TGTGCCAGCAGCGGAGAGAGGCAGGGGAACTATGGCTACACCTTC	CASSGERQGNYGYTF
.	TRBV4-1	medium-sized	TRBJ2-7	TGCGCCAGCAGCCAGGATTACGAGCAGTACTTC	CASSQDYEQYF
TRBD2	TRBV5-4	.	TRBJ2-7	TGTGCCAGCAGCGGTACCGCCGGGAGGAGCTCCTACGAGCAGTACTTC	CASSGTAGRSSYEQYF
.	TRBV11-2	.	TRBJ1-2	TGTGCCAGCAGCTTAGTAACAGGCGACCCCTATGGCTACACCTTC	CASSLVTGDPYGYTF
.	TRBV6-1	.	TRBJ1-4	TGTGCCAGCAGTGAACAGGGCGATGCAACTAATGAAAAACTGTTTTTT	CASSEQGDATNEKLFF
.	TRBV28	few	TRBJ1-5	TGTGCCAGCGTCCGATCGACAGTTCTTAGCAATCAGCCCCAGCATTTT	CASVRSTVLSNQPQHF